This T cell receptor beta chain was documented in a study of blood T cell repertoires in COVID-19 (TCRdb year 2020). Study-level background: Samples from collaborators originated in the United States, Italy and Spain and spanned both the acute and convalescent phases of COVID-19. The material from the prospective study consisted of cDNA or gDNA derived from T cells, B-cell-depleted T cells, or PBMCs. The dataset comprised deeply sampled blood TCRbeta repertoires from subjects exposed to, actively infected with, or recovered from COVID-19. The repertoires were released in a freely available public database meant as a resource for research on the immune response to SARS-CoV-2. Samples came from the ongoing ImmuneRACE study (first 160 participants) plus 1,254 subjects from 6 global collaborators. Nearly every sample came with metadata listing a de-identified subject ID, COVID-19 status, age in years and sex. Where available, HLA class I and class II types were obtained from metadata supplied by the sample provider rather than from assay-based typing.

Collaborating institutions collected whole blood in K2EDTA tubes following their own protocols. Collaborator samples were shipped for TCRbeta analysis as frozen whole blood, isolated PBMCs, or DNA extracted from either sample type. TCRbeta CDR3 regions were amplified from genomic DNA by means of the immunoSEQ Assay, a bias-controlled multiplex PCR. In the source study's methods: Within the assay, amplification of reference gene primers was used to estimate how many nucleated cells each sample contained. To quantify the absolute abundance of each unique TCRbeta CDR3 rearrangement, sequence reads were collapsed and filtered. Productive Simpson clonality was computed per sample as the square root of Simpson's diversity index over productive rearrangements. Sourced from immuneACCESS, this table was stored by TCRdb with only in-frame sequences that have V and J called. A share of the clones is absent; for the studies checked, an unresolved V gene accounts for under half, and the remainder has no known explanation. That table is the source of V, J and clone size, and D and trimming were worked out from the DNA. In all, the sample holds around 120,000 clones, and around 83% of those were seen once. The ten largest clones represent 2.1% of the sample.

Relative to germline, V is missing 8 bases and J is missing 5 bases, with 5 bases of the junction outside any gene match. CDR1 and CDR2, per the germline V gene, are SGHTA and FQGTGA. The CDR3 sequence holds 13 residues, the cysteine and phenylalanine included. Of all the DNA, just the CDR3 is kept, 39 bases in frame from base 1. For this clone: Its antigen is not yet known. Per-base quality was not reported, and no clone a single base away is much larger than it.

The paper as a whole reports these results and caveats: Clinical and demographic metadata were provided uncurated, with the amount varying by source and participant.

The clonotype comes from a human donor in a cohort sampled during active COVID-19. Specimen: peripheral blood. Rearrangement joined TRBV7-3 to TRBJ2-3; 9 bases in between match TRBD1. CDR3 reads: CASGRDRVDTQYF. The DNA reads TGTGCCAGCGGCCGGGACAGGGTAGATACGCAGTATTTT.